The present TCR beta chain was sequenced within a study of T cell responses to AZD1222 COVID-19 vaccine. Study in general: The study pooled second doses at about 4 or about 12 weeks.

Study-level points and caveats: With dominance at 160-218 and 743-854, vaccine-associated CD4 TCRs spanned spike. White British ancestry dominated among donors, who included more females, and clonal diversity was possibly underestimated. No repertoire was sampled before or during the peak T cell response, only after it.

With regard to this clone: Its antigen is unidentified.

Germline values: CDR1 SNHLY, CDR2 FYNNEI. The CDR3 runs to 14 residues. V lost 7 bases, J lost 6 bases, and 18 bases lay in between. The table came from immunoSEQ multiplex PCR; TCRdb's copy has only in-frame clones and leaves some out. This repertoire shows around 150,000 clones, around 93% found once; its top ten account for around 1.3%. The chain uses TRBV2 and TRBJ1-2; the D gene is possibly TRBD1 (5 bases). The TCR comes from an adult in good health. The specimen comprised peripheral blood, sampled on day 0 of AZD1222 vaccination. This chain's CDR3 is CASNAQEGLHGYTF. CDR3 sequence (DNA): TGTGCCAGCAACGCTCAGGAGGGGTTACATGGCTACACCTTC.